The sequence of this T cell receptor beta chain was determined in a study of response to subunit inactivated influenza vaccine. Findings and limits, study-wide: Few new T cells, the authors suggested, are recruited by each seasonal influenza vaccination.

TCRdb re-called the RT-PCR reads with MiXCR, one entry per CDR3 protein. The sample carries 710,000 or so distinct CDR3 sequences, around 14% recorded once. Germline V gives CDR1 ENHRY, CDR2 SYGVKD. This CDR3 region has 14 residues. Unmatched junction bases numbered 13, after V lost 10 bases and J lost 7 bases. On this clonotype itself: The antigen is undetermined.

V usage is TRBV10-3 and J usage is TRBJ2-3; 8 bases agree with TRBD2. The TCR comes from a man in his fifties or sixties who received an inactivated influenza vaccine. This sample comprised PBMCs from blood, obtained roughly 13 days after vaccination. For the CDR3, the DNA is TGTGCCACTTTTAGCGGGAACCCCGGCTATACGCAGTATTTT. Translated: CATFSGNPGYTQYF.